The text below deals with one TCR beta chain. V gave up 0 bases and J gave up 7 bases, with 11 bases separating them. From germline, CDR1 is SGHRS and CDR2 YFSETQ. CDR3 length: 15 residues. The sample is drawn from a study of blood T cell repertoires in COVID-19. Study-wide context: There were acute and convalescent COVID-19 samples, and they came from the United States, Italy and Spain. T cells, B-cell-depleted T cells, or PBMCs provided the cDNA or gDNA that served as material.

Participants, about 18 to 89 years old, spanned approximately 25 US areas. Cohort 3 donors counted as recovered after two negative PCRs, clearance, or resolved symptoms. Assay used: immunoSEQ multiplex PCR; TCRdb lists only in-frame clones, some missing. The sample lists more than 200,000 clones; around 89% were seen once. This receptor was taken from a woman under 40 who had recovered from COVID-19. V gene TRBV5-1 combines with J gene TRBJ1-6, with D possibly TRBD1 on 6 matching bases. Specimen: PBMCs or T cells enriched from blood (not recorded which). CDR3 loop: CASSLGSDRNSPLHF. CDR3 DNA sequence: TGCGCCAGCAGCTTGGGGTCGGACAGAAATTCACCCCTCCACTTT.